The entry below gives a single TCR beta chain sequence along with its context. How the authors handled the data: Amplification of reference gene primers provided the estimated nucleated cell counts. Profiling relied on immunoSEQ multiplex PCR, and the TCRdb table lists in-frame clones only, not all of them. V, J and clone size derive from that table, while D and trimming were established from the DNA sequence. The sample lists around 250,000 clones; roughly 84% were seen once. The sample comes from a study of blood T cell repertoires in COVID-19. Study overall: From the United States, Italy and Spain came samples of acute and convalescent COVID-19. Sample material is recorded as cDNA or gDNA derived from T cells, B-cell-depleted T cells, or PBMCs.

Germline CDR1 is SEHNR and CDR2 is FQNEAQ (reference sequence). With 5 bases clipped from V and 1 base from J, the junction kept 6 bases outside the gene matches. This CDR3 has 17 residues. The V gene is TRBV7-9, the J gene TRBJ2-7, with 15 bases that match TRBD2. The sequenced sample was peripheral blood. This sequence was found in a woman in her thirties or forties who had recovered from COVID-19. The CDR3 nucleotides read TGTGCCAGCAGCGCCCACGGGACTAGCGGGGGGTCCTACGAGCAGTACTTC. Protein: CASSAHGTSGGSYEQYF. The full variable domain, in which reference TRBV7-9 and TRBJ2-7 provide the parts outside the CDR3, is DTGVSQNPRHKITKRGQNVTFRCDPISEHNRLYWYRQTLGQGPEFLTYFQNEAQLEKSRLLSDRFSAERPKGSFSTLEIQRTEQGDSAMYLCASSAHGTSGGSYEQYFGPGTRLTVT.